Sequencing of this TCR beta chain was carried out in a study of blood T cell repertoires in COVID-19. Some clones are missing from TCRdb's copy, which holds only in-frame ones; the method was immunoSEQ multiplex PCR. This table has 350,000 to 450,000 clones, approximately 87% appearing once. Germline V CDR1 and CDR2: LNHDA, SQIVND (reference sequence). The V and J ends lost 4 bases and 0 bases, in that order; junction bases with no gene match: 5. This CDR3 contains 15 residues. The receptor's source is a woman aged 55-69 years with COVID-19, enrolled during active disease. The chain is built from TRBV19 and TRBJ1-1; 7 bases are a match to TRBD1. Material: peripheral blood. The CDR3 DNA reads as TGTGCCAGTAGTAAAGAGGGGGCCATGAACACTGAAGCTTTCTTT. This codes for CASSKEGAMNTEAFF.